This T cell receptor beta chain is drawn from a study of T cell responses to AZD1222 COVID-19 vaccine. In the study overall: Second-dose intervals of approximately 4 or approximately 12 weeks were pooled.

The CDR3 contains 17 residues. Some clones are missing from TCRdb's copy, which holds only in-frame ones; the method was immunoSEQ multiplex PCR. The sample has over 120,000 clones, approximately 94% seen once. In regard to this clone: No antigen is known for it.

Findings of the study overall: Of the AZD1222 recipients, only six were seropositive at baseline. Repertoires in all cases were sampled only once the peak T cell response had passed.

This clonotype was obtained from an adult in good health. The V and J genes are TRBV21-1 and TRBJ1-1. TRBV21-1 counts as a pseudogene. The input for sequencing was peripheral blood, taken on day 0 of AZD1222 vaccination. CDR3 sequence reads: CASSKELSIGSNTEAFF. The CDR3 DNA follows: TGTGCCAGCAGCAAAGAATTGAGTATAGGGAGTAACACTGAAGCTTTCTTT.